This T cell receptor beta chain originates from a study of shared clonotypes between healthy human individuals (dated by TCRdb to 2018 to 2021). Turning to the overall study: Two women and a few men aged 18 to 49 years were included in the cohort. Per donor, leukapheresis produced somewhere between about 0.85 and 9.5 billion PBMCs. For each donor, three plates each were used for CD4 naive and CD4 memory, two plates were used for CD8 naive, and one plate was used for CD8 memory. Blood TCR repertoires of about five healthy adults were deeply sequenced to estimate repertoire size and the extent of clonotype sharing between individuals. To increase sequencing depth and limit assay-specific biases, different laboratories used diverse techniques to prepare libraries and sequence TCR repertoires.

CD8 naive samples were CD45RO-negative cells positively selected for CCR7, giving a CD45RA+CCR7+ population that excluded TemRA cells. The donors were healthy, HIV-negative adults with no recently reported acute infections or vaccinations. Every donor was a Caucasian adult living in Nashville, Tennessee, USA. After blood collection by leukapheresis, PBMCs were isolated using Ficoll-Histopaque density gradient centrifugation and then cryopreserved in the vapor phase of liquid nitrogen. Analytical flow cytometry was used to check the purity and quantity of each magnetically sorted T cell population. From each sorted fraction, genomic DNA was isolated and quantified by UV absorbance on a Nanodrop 2000c. TCR CDR3 regions were amplified from genomic DNA by multiplex PCR using the deep immunoSEQ assay. Extracted genomic DNA from each cell subset was spread evenly across all wells of several immunoSEQ 96-well plates, with each plate serving as a replicate. For sorted subsets, approximately 210 ng genomic DNA, equal to tens of thousands of T cell genomes, was loaded into each replicate PCR. The purified libraries were quantified using a Qubit 3.0 fluorometer, sized with a Bioanalyzer 2100, and then quantified again using the KAPA Library Quantification kit. Every immunoSEQ 96-well plate was sequenced on a separate single-read 150-cycle Illumina NextSeq 550 flow cell. On the study's bioinformatics: The immunoSEQ output contained only junctional sequences without quality scores, so filtering could not match that applied to full-length reads. To assign V/J genes and CDR3, sequences were annotated using PyIR, a Python wrapper for IgBLAST v1.9, with IMGT germline references. Reads with weak V/J assignments (E-value above 1e-6), missing CDR3, stop codons, out-of-frame junctions, or ambiguous translated residues were removed. V3J clonotypes were defined as sequences sharing the same inferred V gene, J gene, and CDR3 amino acid sequence. Percentage overlap between repertoires was computed as shared unique clonotypes divided by the size of the smaller repertoire. Repertoire richness was assessed with RTK rarefaction, the Chao1 estimator, and Recon v2.1 estimates of unobserved clonotypes. Generation probabilities were computed with OLGA for all TCRbeta clonotypes obtained by the gDNA method from several donors. TCRdb stores this immuneACCESS table with in-frame sequences only. Part of the clones is absent; in the studies checked, under half of the shortfall reflects unresolved V genes, and no reason is known for the rest. The D gene and trimming were derived from the DNA, and the V and J assignments and clone size from that table. For this sample the table gives a few million clones, of which 80% to 95% were detected only once. Jointly, the top ten make up around 1.7% of the sample.

Study-wide findings and limitations: Because the study included only a small number of donors, the genetic and exposure-history diversity represented was limited. Rarefaction of sorted-subset datasets indicated incomplete sequencing despite the large sequencing depth. Pairwise subsampling indicated that sequencing depth was expected to affect the degree of clonotype sharing among donors. Across several donors, approximately 4.9% of naive CD4, around 3.3% of naive CD8, under 2.5% of memory CD4, and approximately 0.4% of memory CD8 clonotypes were shared. Clonotypes shared by all four sorted-subset donors showed higher generation probabilities than non-shared clonotypes. Estimated clonotype richness was generally larger for naive than for memory subsets. Sampling was limited to blood, and TCR repertoires in tissue likely differ from TCR repertoires in blood.

Its CDR3 holds 15 amino acids, cysteine through phenylalanine. The sequence is cut down to CDR3 DNA, 45 bases in frame from base 1. CDR1 is given as LNHNV and CDR2 as YYDKDF, both from the germline V gene (reference sequence). After removal of 5 bases from V and 4 bases from J, the junction retains 8 bases not matched to a gene. On this clone itself: This receptor's antigen is unknown. Base qualities are not provided; no much larger clone lies one nucleotide away.

Sample: naive CD8+ T cells from PBMCs. The sample's cell subset or site label is to be understood as: CD45RA+CCR7+. Recombination connected TRBV15 to TRBJ2-7, and TRBD1 matches 10 of the central bases. The receptor was isolated from a man aged 18 to 30 in good health. Some clones in this sample may be carry-over from other donors' samples. The DNA is as follows: TGTGCCACCAGCGCACGGCGGGACAGGGGTTACGAGCAGTACTTC. Translated, it gives CATSARRDRGYEQYF.